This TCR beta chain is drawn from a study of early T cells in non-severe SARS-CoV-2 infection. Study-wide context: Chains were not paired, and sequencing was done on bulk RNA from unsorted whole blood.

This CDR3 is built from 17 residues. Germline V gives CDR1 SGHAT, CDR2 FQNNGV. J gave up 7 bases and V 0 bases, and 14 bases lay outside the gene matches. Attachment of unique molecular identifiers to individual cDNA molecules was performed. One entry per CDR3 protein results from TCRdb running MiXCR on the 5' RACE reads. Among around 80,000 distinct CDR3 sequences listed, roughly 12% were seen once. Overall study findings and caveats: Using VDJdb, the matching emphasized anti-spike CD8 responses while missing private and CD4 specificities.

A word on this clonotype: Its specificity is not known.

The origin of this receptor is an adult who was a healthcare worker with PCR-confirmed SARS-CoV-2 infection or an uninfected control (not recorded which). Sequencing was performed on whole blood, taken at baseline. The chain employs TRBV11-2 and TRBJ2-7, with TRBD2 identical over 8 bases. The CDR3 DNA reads TGTGCCAGCAGCTTAGATTTGGAGCGGGGGCTCCACTGGGAGCAGTACTTC. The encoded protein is CASSLDLERGLHWEQYF.